This T cell receptor beta chain is drawn from a study of somatic mutations in cytotoxic T cells in rheumatoid arthritis. Some clones are missing from TCRdb's copy, which holds only in-frame ones; the method was immunoSEQ multiplex PCR. The sample carries 10,000 to 12,000 clones, more than 75% recorded once. Study conclusions and caveats: Rheumatoid arthritis patients, but not healthy controls, exhibited increasing CD8+ clonality with age.

As regards this clone: Its antigen is unidentified.

This clonotype was sampled from an adult with rheumatoid arthritis. Sequencing was performed on CD8+ T cells sorted from blood.

Written as DNA, the CDR3 is TGTGCTAGCGGGCCGGGACAGGCCGTCGGGGAGACCCAGTACTTC. Amino acids: CASGPGQAVGETQYF. The chain combines TRBV7-2 with TRBJ2-5; D may be TRBD1 (8 bases). This CDR3 contains 15 residues. The germline V gene has CDR1 SGHTA and CDR2 FQGNSA.